The 21 T cell receptor beta chains reported below all come from one sample, sequenced in a study of T cells in Graves' hyperthyroidism and ophthalmopathy (dated by TCRdb to between 2017 and 2020). The library was generated by multiplex PCR. The sequencer listed for this sample is Illumina HiSeq 2000. The TCR beta CDR3 regions were amplified from RNA transcripts. For the first round of RT-PCR on the TCR CDR3, the HTBI primer set was used together with the Qiagen OneStep RT-PCR kit. TCRdb ran its own pipeline on the public reads, namely fastp trimming at Q25 and MiXCR clone calling, and kept in-frame beta chains. Rows with a matching CDR3 protein are joined into one entry that keeps the most common DNA and genes. The sample data list about 590,000 distinct CDR3 sequences, and 15% to 18% of these were observed just once. The ten most abundant clones make up approximately 7% of the sample. The sample comprised blood. The receptors originated from a woman in her twenties or thirties with Graves' hyperthyroidism.

Ten or more counts support this clonotype. The genes are TRBV10-3 and TRBJ1-1, with 8 bases lining up with TRBD1. This CDR3 is 14 amino acids long. Germline lookup yields CDR1 ENHRY and CDR2 SYGVKD. Germline trimming cut 4 bases from V and 0 bases from J; bases unmatched to any gene: 1. CDR3 region: CAISAGQVNTEAFF. The CDR3 DNA follows: TGTGCCATCAGTGCGGGACAGGTGAACACTGAAGCTTTCTTT.

The genes are TRBV13 and TRBJ1-3, with a possible D match to TRBD1 (5 bases). Trimming removed 5 bases from V and 4 bases from J, with 12 bases in between. This CDR3 spans 14 amino acids. Germline lookup yields CDR1 PRHDT and CDR2 FYEKMQ (reference sequence). In DNA, the CDR3 is TGTGCCAGCAGCCCCCAGGGTGACGGAAACACCATATATTTT. This encodes CASSPQGDGNTIYF.

This clonotype was observed many times. V gene TRBV20-1 combines with J gene TRBJ2-5, with D possibly being TRBD1 or TRBD2 (5 bases each). With 6 bases removed from V and 4 bases from J, the gap between germline ends came to 12 bases. Per germline, CDR1 DFQATT and CDR2 SNEGSKA (reference sequence). The CDR3 sequence is 12 residues long. CDR3 amino acids: CSAGTLRETQYF. CDR3 sequence (DNA): TGCAGTGCCGGGACCCTACGAGAGACCCAGTACTTC.

This clonotype was recorded many times. The chain is built from TRBV11-2 and TRBJ2-1; D possibly corresponds to TRBD1 (6 bases). Trimming removed 5 bases from V and 3 bases from J, with 14 bases in between. This CDR3 has 15 amino acids. Germline V gene data show CDR1 as SGHAT and CDR2 as FQNNGV. The CDR3 region is CASSKQGLDYNEQFF. Written as DNA, the CDR3 is TGTGCCAGCAGCAAACAGGGTTTAGACTACAATGAGCAGTTCTTC.

This clonotype was observed many times. The chain carries TRBV12-3 or TRBV12-4 and TRBJ1-1; D is possibly TRBD1 (5 bases). V was shortened by 3 bases and J by 2 bases, with 16 bases between the two germline ends. The CDR3 extends over 16 amino acids. CDR3 bases: TGTGCCAGCAGTTTTGGGACCCTATTTGGAAACACTGAAGCTTTCTTT. This codes for CASSFGTLFGNTEAFF.

This clonotype occurred many times. The rearrangement joins TRBV12-3 or TRBV12-4 to TRBJ2-7, with D hard to call. The CDR3 covers 14 residues. V lost 2 bases and J lost 2, with 10 bases in between. The DNA of the CDR3 is TGTGCCAGCAGTTTATCCGTAGAACCCTACGAGCAGTACTTC. It specifies CASSLSVEPYEQYF.

This clonotype was seen repeatedly, ten times or more. CDR3 in amino acids: CASRGNSVNTEAFF. The CDR3 nucleotides are TGTGCCAGCAGGGGTAACAGTGTGAACACTGAAGCTTTCTTT. The chain couples TRBV3-1 to TRBJ1-1; D uncertain. This CDR3 has 14 residues. V was shortened by 6 bases and J by 0 bases, with 11 bases between the two germline ends. Germline-derived CDR1 and CDR2 are LGHDT and YNNKEL (reference sequence).

This chain connects TRBV20-1 to TRBJ2-1, with D possibly being TRBD1 (5 bases). The ends were cut back, 3 bases at V and 9 bases at J, with 15 bases in the middle. CDR1 DFQATT and CDR2 SNEGSKA come from the germline V gene (reference sequence). The CDR3 is 13 amino acids. The CDR3 is CSASGWVQGEQFF. The CDR3 region has the DNA TGCAGTGCTAGTGGATGGGTGCAGGGTGAGCAGTTCTTC.

This clonotype was observed many times. The genes are TRBV27 and TRBJ1-3; D possibly corresponds to TRBD1 (6 bases). V was trimmed by 3 bases and J by 2 bases, leaving 8 bases between them. The CDR3 has 14 residues. Per the germline V gene, CDR1 is MNHEY and CDR2 is SMNVEV (reference sequence). The CDR3 region has the DNA TGTGCCAGCAGTTTCGGGGGCCCTGGAAACACCATATATTTT. Amino acid sequence: CASSFGGPGNTIYF.

Many counts were recorded for this clonotype. The gene calls are TRBV9 and TRBJ2-7; possibly TRBD1 for D (6 bases). Looked up from germline, CDR1 is SGDLS and CDR2 is YYNGEE. The CDR3 is made up of 14 amino acids. V was cut by 0 bases and J by 4 bases, with 11 bases left in between. CDR3 in DNA: TGTGCCAGCAGCGTAGCCCAGGGGAAGTACGAGCAGTACTTC. It specifies CASSVAQGKYEQYF.

In the case of this clonotype: This may arise from a read error, as a much more abundant clone is one base away. The rearrangement joins TRBV20-1 to TRBJ2-3, with a possible D match to TRBD2 (6 bases). Looked up from germline, CDR1 is DFQATT and CDR2 is SNEGSKA (reference sequence). The CDR3 totals 15 residues. The ends were cut back, 7 bases at V and 1 base at J, with 18 bases in the middle. The CDR3 sequence: CSVTYGTQGTDTQYF. The CDR3 DNA is TGCAGTGTTACATACGGGACTCAGGGCACAGATACGCAGTATTTT.

This clonotype was seen more than once but under ten times. The chain is built from TRBV10-3 and TRBJ2-7, with D possibly being TRBD2 (6 bases). The ends were cut back, 6 bases at V and 2 bases at J, with 11 bases in the middle. This CDR3 has 13 residues. Germline CDR1 is ENHRY and CDR2 is SYGVKD. The CDR3: CAIRGDSTYEQYF. CDR3 nucleotide sequence: TGTGCCATCAGGGGGGACTCAACCTACGAGCAGTACTTC.

In its sample, this clonotype was seen a few times. The chain uses TRBV20-1 and TRBJ2-2; 9 nucleotides align to TRBD2. With V trimmed by 5 bases and J by 4 bases, 8 bases remained unmatched. The CDR3 is 15 amino acids. Per the germline V gene, CDR1 is DFQATT and CDR2 is SNEGSKA (reference sequence). The CDR3 nucleotides read TGCAGTGCTCCTCCGCGGGAGGGTCGCACCGGGGAGCTGTTTTTT. Protein product: CSAPPREGRTGELFF.

This clonotype was recorded many times. V gene TRBV11-2 combines with J gene TRBJ2-3; D not resolved. Deletions cut 6 bases from V and 5 bases from J, with 9 bases between. CDR3 length equals 12 residues. Germline values: CDR1 SGHAT, CDR2 FQNNGV. The CDR3 bases are TGTGCCAGCAGTTCTACCTTAGATACGCAGTATTTT. Translating gives CASSSTLDTQYF.

This clonotype has at least ten counts. The chain links TRBV7-6 to TRBJ2-7; 9 positions match TRBD1. Trimming removed 5 bases from V and 4 bases from J; junction bases left unmatched: 12. Germline V lookup: CDR1 SGHVS, CDR2 FNYEAQ. The CDR3 spans 16 residues. For the CDR3, the DNA is TGTGCCAGCAGCGTCTACTTGGGACAGGGTGGTTACGAGCAGTACTTC. Translated: CASSVYLGQGGYEQYF.

This clonotype was seen a few times. This CDR3 is CASSPGPVSATSYNEQFF. CDR3 nucleotide sequence: TGTGCCAGCAGCCCCGGCCCAGTTAGCGCCACCTCCTACAATGAGCAGTTCTTC. The rearrangement joins TRBV7-3 to TRBJ2-1, with D possibly being TRBD2 (5 bases). In germline, CDR1 is SGHTA, CDR2 FQGTGA. This CDR3 is 18 amino acids long. V gave up 5 bases and J gave up 0 bases, with 20 bases separating them.

Many counts were recorded for this clonotype. The chain is built from TRBV28 and TRBJ2-1; 9 bases map to TRBD2. Germline CDR1 and CDR2: MDHEN and SYDVKM. V lost 3 bases, J lost 2 bases, and 8 bases stayed unmatched. The CDR3 runs to 17 residues. The CDR3 DNA follows: TGTGCCAGCAGTTTTTCGACGGGACTAGCAGCCTACAATGAGCAGTTCTTC. Translated, it gives CASSFSTGLAAYNEQFF.

In this sample, this clonotype turned up a few times. This sequence joins TRBV27 and TRBJ2-1; no clear D gene. Trimming removed 4 bases from V and 9 bases from J, with 7 bases in between. The CDR3 loop spans 11 amino acids. The germline CDR1 and CDR2 sequences are MNHEY and SMNVEV (reference sequence). In DNA, the CDR3 is TGTGCCAGCAGTTGGGCAGGTGAGCAGTTCTTC. It translates to CASSWAGEQFF.

A remark on this clonotype: A much larger clone differs by one base, so this may be a read error. The chain recombines TRBV29-1 with TRBJ2-7; 9 bases fit TRBD1. This CDR3 contains 13 residues. CDR1 is SQVTM and CDR2 is ANQGSEA in the germline V gene. The CDR3: CSVGQGKAYGQYF. The CDR3 DNA is TGCAGCGTCGGACAGGGGAAGGCTTACGGGCAGTACTTC.

This clonotype was counted ten times or more. The chain carries TRBV18 and TRBJ1-2; D gene ambiguous. CDR1 is KGHSH, CDR2 LQKENI, per germline. The CDR3 loop spans 14 amino acids. Trimming removed 0 bases from V and 8 bases from J, with 13 bases in between. The CDR3 nucleotides read TGTGCCAGCTCACCACCGAACCATGCTGAGGGCTACACCTTC. This encodes CASSPPNHAEGYTF.

This clonotype was picked up many times. The chain recombines TRBV2 with TRBJ2-1; 7 positions agree with TRBD1. V dropped 10 bases and J dropped 6; count of bases not matched to a gene: 9. Germline CDR1 is SNHLY and CDR2 is FYNNEI. CDR3 length: 13 residues. CDR3 sequence reads: CATTISGGNEQFF. In DNA, the CDR3 is TGTGCCACAACGATTTCAGGGGGCAATGAGCAGTTCTTC.